Below, 29 T cell receptor beta chains from the same sample are listed, as sequenced in a study of glioma-infiltrating T cells. TCR alpha and beta CDR3 regions were amplified from RNA using iRepertoire nested multiplex PCR. TCRdb called the multiplex PCR reads again in MiXCR, with one record for every CDR3 protein. The sample has about 140,000 distinct CDR3 sequences, roughly two fifths seen once; the top ten hold around 20%. The sequencing input was glioma tissue, nonneoplastic brain tissue, or PBMCs (not recorded which). Receptor source: a human donor with low-grade glioma or glioblastoma, undergoing nonglioma brain surgery, or in good health (not recorded which).

Comment on this clonotype: This clone may be a read error of a much larger clone one base away. As the CDR3 is not closed by the conserved phenylalanine or tryptophan, this likely results from a read error. The rearrangement uses TRBV28 and TRBJ1-1; 9 positions agree with TRBD1. CDR1 MDHEN and CDR2 SYDVKM come from the germline V gene. V gave up 4 bases and J gave up 7 bases; unmatched junction bases: 4. CDR3 length: 13 residues. The CDR3 region is CASSWGQGSEAFL. As DNA, the CDR3 is TGTGCCAGCAGTTGGGGACAGGGCAGTGAAGCTTTCCTT.

The genes are TRBV28 and TRBJ2-3; 7 positions agree with TRBD2. V trimming: 8 bases; J trimming: 4 bases; junction bases outside the gene matches: 6. The CDR3 loop spans 13 amino acids. CDR1 is MDHEN and CDR2 is SYDVKM in the germline V gene. The CDR3 DNA reads TGTGCCAGCGGGGGGGGGAAAGCAGATACGCAGTATTTT. It is translated as CASGGGKADTQYF.

Only a few counts were recorded for this clonotype. This sequence joins TRBV20-1 and TRBJ2-3; TRBD2 matches at 7 bases. This CDR3 is 14 amino acids long. Germline V CDR1 and CDR2: DFQATT, SNEGSKA (reference sequence). V shed 5 bases and J 0 bases; nucleotides not matched to a gene: 5. The CDR3 DNA follows: TGCAGTGCTGGCCCAGCGGGGAGCACAGATACGCAGTATTTT. Protein product: CSAGPAGSTDTQYF.

This sequence joins TRBV2 and TRBJ1-1; D unresolved. There are 13 residues in the CDR3. Germline V lookup: CDR1 SNHLY, CDR2 FYNNEI. V lost 1 base to trimming and J lost 2 bases, with 5 bases between them. The CDR3 loop reads CASSEDGNTEAFF. CDR3 bases: TGTGCCAGCAGTGAAGACGGTAACACTGAAGCTTTCTTT. Drawing the rest from reference TRBV2 and TRBJ1-1, the complete variable domain is EPEVTQTPSHQVTQMGQEVILRCVPISNHLYFYWYRQILGQKVEFLVSFYNNEISEKSEIFDDQFSVERPDGSNFTLKIRSTKLEDSAMYFCASSEDGNTEAFFGQGTRLTVV.

This clonotype was seen a few times. This chain connects TRBV28 to TRBJ2-7, with D possibly being TRBD1 (5 bases). Germline values: CDR1 MDHEN, CDR2 SYDVKM. This CDR3 region has 12 residues. V was shortened by 2 bases and J by 9 bases, with 11 bases between the two germline ends. CDR3 protein: CASSLVGRWQYF. The DNA of the CDR3 is TGTGCCAGCAGTTTAGTGGGGCGTTGGCAGTACTTC.

The V call is TRBV18, the J call TRBJ1-2, with D perhaps TRBD1 (5 bases). Per germline, CDR1 KGHSH and CDR2 LQKENI. Trimming cost V 5 bases and J 0 bases, with 10 bases left between them. CDR3 length: 14 residues. As DNA, the CDR3 is TGTGCCAGCTCAATACAGGAGACTAACTATGGCTACACCTTC. Its protein is CASSIQETNYGYTF.

V is TRBV5-5 and J is TRBJ2-3, with unresolved D. The V gene's germline CDR1 is SGHKS and CDR2 YYEKEE (reference sequence). The V gene lost 0 bases and the J gene lost 4 bases, with 9 bases spanning the gap. The CDR3 sequence is 14 residues long. In DNA form, the CDR3 reads TGTGCCAGCAGCTTGGCCTATGGGGCAGATACGCAGTATTTT. It specifies CASSLAYGADTQYF.

As regards this clonotype: It may be a read error: a sequence one base away is much more abundant. The rearrangement joins TRBV20-1 to TRBJ2-1; 11 bases fit TRBD2. V trimming: 3 bases; J trimming: 12 bases; junction bases outside the gene matches: 7. The CDR3 is 13 amino acids. Germline loops: CDR1 DFQATT, CDR2 SNEGSKA (reference sequence). The CDR3 loop reads CSARISGGAGQFF. The CDR3 coding sequence is TGCAGTGCTAGGATTAGCGGGGGGGCTGGGCAGTTCTTC.

This clonotype was counted a few times. The rearrangement uses TRBV28 and TRBJ2-1, with TRBD2 identical over 10 bases. With V trimmed by 5 bases and J by 8 bases, 9 bases remained unmatched. The germline V gene has CDR1 MDHEN and CDR2 SYDVKM. The CDR3 is made up of 15 amino acids. CDR3 sequence (DNA): TGTGCCAGCAGTACCTCTAGCGGGAGTCTCGATGAGCAGTTCTTC. As protein: CASSTSSGSLDEQFF.

The CDR3 protein is CSAPGTSGEEAFF. Written as DNA, the CDR3 is TGCAGTGCTCCCGGGACATCGGGAGAAGAAGCTTTCTTT. This chain uses TRBV20-1 with TRBJ1-1, with D tentatively TRBD1 (6 bases). The V gene's germline CDR1 is DFQATT and CDR2 SNEGSKA (reference sequence). The CDR3 is 13 residues long. V dropped 5 bases and J dropped 8 bases, with 18 bases sitting between them.

The CDR3 region has the DNA TGTGCCAGCAGCCCGACTAGCGCAGGGGATGAGCAGTTCTTC. It encodes CASSPTSAGDEQFF. The genes are TRBV7-8 and TRBJ2-1, with TRBD2 matching over 8 bases. CDR1 SGHVS and CDR2 FQNEAQ come from the germline V gene. This CDR3 is built from 14 residues. After removal of 5 bases from V and 8 bases from J, the junction contained 8 bases not matched to a gene.

With respect to this clonotype: Because the CDR3 is missing its conserved closing phenylalanine or tryptophan, this is likely a read error. The CDR3 nucleotides read TGCAGTGCTAGAGACCTACAGGGGAACACTGAAGCTTTCCTT. It encodes CSARDLQGNTEAFL. The chain links TRBV20-1 to TRBJ1-1, with D perhaps matching TRBD1 (6 bases). V dropped 0 bases and J dropped 1 base, with 9 bases sitting between them. The CDR3 spans 14 residues. From germline, CDR1 is DFQATT and CDR2 SNEGSKA (reference sequence).

In DNA form, the CDR3 reads TGTGCCAGCAGCCAAGACAGGGGTTTGGGCTACACCTTC. The encoded protein is CASSQDRGLGYTF. The chain links TRBV6-1 to TRBJ1-2, with 8 bases matching TRBD1. CDR3 length: 13 residues. The germline gives CDR1 MNHNS, CDR2 SASEGT. J gave up 8 bases and V 6 bases, and 8 bases lay outside the gene matches.

The rearrangement links TRBV15 to TRBJ1-1, with D unresolved. Trimming cost V 3 bases and J 6 bases, with 8 bases left between them. The CDR3 runs 12 residues. From germline, CDR1 is LNHNV and CDR2 YYDKDF (reference sequence). The CDR3, as DNA: TGTGCCACCAGCAGGGAATTCGCTGAAGCTTTCTTT. As protein: CATSREFAEAFF.

This clonotype was seen a few times. CDR3 sequence: CASSLVAVNTDTQYF. The CDR3 nucleotides read TGCGCCAGCAGCTTGGTAGCAGTCAACACAGATACGCAGTATTTT. The V and J genes are TRBV5-1 and TRBJ2-3; D call uncertain. Germline V gene data show CDR1 as SGHRS and CDR2 as YFSETQ. The V end lost 0 bases, the J end lost 2 bases, and 10 bases lay between the germline ends. The CDR3 totals 15 residues.

This rearrangement joins TRBV20-1 to TRBJ2-7; TRBD2 is a possible D gene (5 bases). V lost 1 base and J 3 bases, leaving 16 bases between the germline ends. The CDR3 extends over 15 amino acids. Per germline, CDR1 DFQATT and CDR2 SNEGSKA (reference sequence). The DNA for the CDR3 is TGCAGTGCTAGAGTTGGGAGCCCCTTGGACTACGAGCAGTACTTC. Translated: CSARVGSPLDYEQYF.

The chain is built from TRBV6-6 and TRBJ2-1; possibly TRBD2 for D (6 bases). Germline V gene lookup returns CDR1 MNHNY and CDR2 SVGAGI (reference sequence). V was shortened by 0 bases and J by 13 bases, with 13 bases between the two germline ends. The CDR3 is 13 residues long. DNA for the CDR3: TGTGCCAGCAGTTACTCGGGACTGTCTGAACAGTTCTTC. It is translated as CASSYSGLSEQFF.

The sample holds a few counts of this clonotype. V and J are TRBV6-6 and TRBJ2-3; D uncertain. Germline CDR1 MNHNY, CDR2 SVGAGI (reference sequence). V lost 4 bases, J lost 4 bases, and 12 bases lay in between. The CDR3 has 14 residues. CDR3 sequence (DNA): TGTGCCAGCAGTTCCTCGACCACACCAGATACGCAGTATTTT. It specifies CASSSSTTPDTQYF.

This clonotype came up many times. The chain is built from TRBV6-1 and TRBJ1-1, with D unresolved. CDR1 and CDR2 from the germline V gene are MNHNS and SASEGT. This CDR3 spans 12 amino acids. V was pared by 6 bases and J by 9 bases, with 14 bases between. The CDR3 DNA sequence: TGTGCCAGCAGCTTTACAGAGAGGCAAGCTTTCTTT. Translating gives CASSFTERQAFF.

This clonotype was observed a few times. This chain connects TRBV4-1 to TRBJ1-1, with TRBD1 matching over 8 bases. V was pared by 5 bases and J by 7 bases, with 9 bases of the junction left unmatched. Germline CDR1 and CDR2: MGHRA and YSYEKL. This CDR3 is built from 14 residues. CDR3 residues: CASSLGGQGGEAFF. The CDR3 nucleotides read TGCGCCAGCAGCTTGGGAGGACAGGGAGGTGAAGCTTTCTTT.

The chain is built from TRBV20-1 and TRBJ2-7; 10 nucleotides align to TRBD1. After removal of 6 bases from V and 3 bases from J, the junction contained 8 bases not matched to a gene. The CDR3 length is 14 residues. Germline values: CDR1 DFQATT, CDR2 SNEGSKA (reference sequence). CDR3 amino acids: CSAAAGTGDYEQYF. The CDR3 DNA sequence: TGCAGTGCCGCCGCCGGGACAGGGGACTACGAGCAGTACTTC.

The rearrangement uses TRBV29-1 and TRBJ2-3; D call uncertain. CDR1 and CDR2 from the germline V gene are SQVTM and ANQGSEA. The V gene lost 3 bases and the J gene lost 0 bases, with 13 bases spanning the gap. This CDR3 has 15 residues. The CDR3 nucleotides read TGCAGCGTTGAGCTCGAGCCCTTTAGCACAGATACGCAGTATTTT. Translation: CSVELEPFSTDTQYF.

The V and J genes are TRBV28 and TRBJ1-2; D uncertain. In germline, CDR1 is MDHEN, CDR2 SYDVKM. The CDR3 has 12 residues. V was shortened by 6 bases and J by 9 bases, with 14 bases between the two germline ends. The CDR3 sequence: CASRPGPPRYTF. In DNA form, the CDR3 reads TGTGCCAGCAGACCGGGCCCTCCTCGCTACACCTTC.

This clonotype was detected a few times. The chain carries TRBV27 and TRBJ2-7; TRBD2 is a possible D gene (6 bases). Trimming removed 2 bases from V and 7 bases from J, with 12 bases in between. This CDR3 spans 13 amino acids. Germline assignment: CDR1 MNHEY and CDR2 SMNVEV (reference sequence). CDR3 in amino acids: CASSLTGEREQYF. The CDR3 region has the DNA TGTGCCAGCAGTTTAACGGGAGAACGGGAGCAGTACTTC.

This clonotype showed up many times. The rearrangement links TRBV20-1 to TRBJ1-1, with a weak D call TRBD1 (6 bases). From germline, CDR1 is DFQATT and CDR2 SNEGSKA (reference sequence). The length of the CDR3 is 13 residues. V lost 3 bases to trimming and J lost 7 bases, with 15 bases between them. The CDR3, as DNA: TGCAGTGCTAGGAATGGGGGGCTAGATGAAGCTTTCTTT. Translated: CSARNGGLDEAFF.

This clonotype was counted between two and nine times. The chain employs TRBV27 and TRBJ1-5; the D gene is possibly TRBD1 (5 bases). This CDR3 comprises 12 residues. Germline assignment: CDR1 MNHEY and CDR2 SMNVEV (reference sequence). V was shortened by 7 bases and J by 9 bases, with 13 bases between the two germline ends. The CDR3 region is CASKRGGGPQHF. CDR3 nucleotide sequence: TGTGCCAGCAAGAGGGGAGGTGGGCCCCAGCATTTT.

The chain couples TRBV4-3 to TRBJ2-7, with D possibly matching TRBD1 (6 bases). Germline CDR1 is LGHNA and CDR2 is YSLEER. Trimming left V 0 bases short and J 2 bases short, with 14 bases between. The CDR3 length is 16 residues. CDR3 bases: TGCGCCAGCAGCCAAGATAGGGACACCCAGACCTACGAGCAGTACTTC. It codes for CASSQDRDTQTYEQYF.

This rearrangement joins TRBV6-2 or TRBV6-3 to TRBJ2-7; D gene unclear. The CDR3 sequence is 8 residues long. V dropped 10 bases and J dropped 3 bases, with 1 base sitting between them. Per germline, CDR1 MNHEY and CDR2 SVGEGT. DNA of the CDR3: TGTGCCAACTACGAGCAGTACTTC. Translated: CANYEQYF.

The chain uses TRBV20-1 and TRBJ2-7, with 11 bases lining up with TRBD2. CDR3 length: 16 amino acids. The germline CDR1 and CDR2 sequences are DFQATT and SNEGSKA (reference sequence). Losses at the gene ends were 4 bases for V and 4 bases for J; bases not matched to a gene: 12. The CDR3 nucleotides are TGCAGTGCTACCGCCCCACTAGCGGGAGTATCTTACGAGCAGTACTTC. Its protein product is CSATAPLAGVSYEQYF.